These T cell receptor beta chains were read from a single sample in a study of CD8 T cells in ankylosing spondylitis. TCRdb redid the calling of the 5' RACE reads with MiXCR, one entry per CDR3 protein. The sample contains around 300,000 distinct CDR3 sequences, 14% to 15% of which appear only once. The sample comprised blood, either unsorted or a sorted T cell fraction (not recorded which). These receptors were obtained from a male donor with ankylosing spondylitis or in good health (not recorded which). The CDR3 runs from the conserved cysteine through the conserved F or W. Each record gives: J gene, D gene, clone size, V gene, CDR3 DNA, CDR3 protein. D genes are given only for firm matches. Rows give clone size only sometimes, using once, few, many, or a class for an expanded clone.

>TRBJ2-3|-|-|TRBV20-1
TGCAGTGCTAGAAACGGCTACTCTAGCACAGATACGCAGTATTTT
CSARNGYSSTDTQYF
>TRBJ2-7|TRBD2|few|TRBV3-1
TGTGCCAGCAGCCTTGTCGGGGGGACTAGCGGGAGTTCCGAGCAGTACTTC
CASSLVGGTSGSSEQYF
>TRBJ2-1|TRBD2|-|TRBV3-1
TGTGCCAGCAGCCGGGGAGGGACTATATATGTTGTGCAGTTCTTC
CASSRGGTIYVVQFF
>TRBJ2-1|TRBD1|-|TRBV5-1
TGCGCCAGCAGCTTCTCAGGACAGGGGTCGTACAATGAGCAGTTCTTC
CASSFSGQGSYNEQFF
>TRBJ2-3|-|-|TRBV29-1
TGCAGCGTCGTGACAGCAGATACGCAGTATTTT
CSVVTADTQYF
>TRBJ2-3|-|many|TRBV12-3/TRBV12-4
TGTGCCAGCAGCTCCGGGACTGGGGGAGTGGGCACAGATACGCAGTATTTT
CASSSGTGGVGTDTQYF
>TRBJ2-7|TRBD2|-|TRBV4-1
TGCGCCAGCAGCCAAGATCATAGCGGGGGAAGCTACGAGCAGTACTTC
CASSQDHSGGSYEQYF
>TRBJ1-4|-|few|TRBV5-1
TGCGCCAGCAGCCCGACGGACCCTCTAAGTGAAAAACTGTTTTTT
CASSPTDPLSEKLFF
>TRBJ1-2|-|many|TRBV12-3/TRBV12-4
TGTGCCAGCAGTTTGGGGGGACTCCGAAATTTAAACTATGGCTACACCTTC
CASSLGGLRNLNYGYTF
>TRBJ2-7|-|many|TRBV4-1
TGCGCCAGCAGCCTTGGCCCTAGTTCCTACGAGCAGTACTTC
CASSLGPSSYEQYF
>TRBJ1-4|TRBD1|-|TRBV6-1
TGTGCCAGCAGCGTAAACAGGGGTACTAATGAAAAACTGTTTTTT
CASSVNRGTNEKLFF
>TRBJ2-3|TRBD2|-|TRBV7-4
TGTGCCAGCAGCTCCTATCTTCCTACTAGCGACCCGCAGTATTTT
CASSSYLPTSDPQYF
>TRBJ2-2|-|-|TRBV4-2
TGTGCCAGCAGCCAAGACTCTCCCCCGAACACCGGGGAGCTGTTTTTT
CASSQDSPPNTGELFF
>TRBJ2-3|-|-|TRBV7-8
TGTGCCAGCAGCTTTTCCGGTCTCGGGGCAGATACGCAGTATTTT
CASSFSGLGADTQYF
>TRBJ1-6|-|many|TRBV12-3/TRBV12-4
TGTGCCAGCAGGCCAGGTGGCGATGGTTCACCCCTCCACTTT
CASRPGGDGSPLHF
>TRBJ2-3|TRBD2|few|TRBV19
TGTGCCAGTAGTATGGGACTAGCGGCTATCACAGATACGCAGTATTTT
CASSMGLAAITDTQYF
>TRBJ1-2|-|-|TRBV20-1
TGCAGTGCCACCCTGACGATAGACTATGGCTACACCTTC
CSATLTIDYGYTF
>TRBJ1-2|-|many|TRBV5-1
TGCGCCAGCAGCTTGGAGCCGGGCAATAACTATGGCTACACCTTC
CASSLEPGNNYGYTF
>TRBJ2-3|-|few|TRBV5-6
TGTGCCAGCAGCTTGAGGTCCAGGATCACAGATACGCAGTATTTT
CASSLRSRITDTQYF
>TRBJ1-5|TRBD1|few|TRBV12-3/TRBV12-4
TGTGCCAGCAGTTTAGGACAGGGGGCGTATCAGCCCCAGCATTTT
CASSLGQGAYQPQHF
>TRBJ2-1|-|few|TRBV3-1
TGTGCCAGCAGCCCTCGCTACTACAATGAGCAGTTCTTC
CASSPRYYNEQFF
>TRBJ2-7|TRBD2|-|TRBV11-2
TGTGCCAGCAGCTTAAGGATAGCGGGGGGGCCCACCCTCCTGTACGAGCAGTACTTC
CASSLRIAGGPTLLYEQYF
>TRBJ2-5|-|many|TRBV10-3
TGTGCCATCAGTGAGTCCGACGGGGGCGCGCGAGAGACCCAGTACTTC
CAISESDGGARETQYF
>TRBJ2-7|TRBD2|few|TRBV24-1
TGTGCCACCAGTGAACGCGGGGGATGCGGGACCTCCTACGAGCAGTACTTC
CATSERGGCGTSYEQYF
>TRBJ2-7|TRBD2|-|TRBV11-2
TGTGCCAGCGGGGGACTAGAGATGAAGTACTTC
CASGGLEMKYF
>TRBJ2-2|TRBD2|few|TRBV4-1
TGCGCCAGCAGACAAGCGGGGGGGCAGGACACCGGGGAGCTGTTTTTT
CASRQAGGQDTGELFF
>TRBJ2-5|-|many|TRBV29-1
TGCAGCGTTGAAGAATGGGCAGAAGAGACCCAGTACTTC
CSVEEWAEETQYF
>TRBJ2-7|TRBD2|few|TRBV5-6
TGTGCCAGCAAGGATAGCGGGAGCTTGCGGGAGCAGTACTTC
CASKDSGSLREQYF
>TRBJ1-5|-|-|TRBV2
TGTGCCAGCAGTGAAGTTCAGTGGTATAGCAATCAGCCCCAGCATTTT
CASSEVQWYSNQPQHF
>TRBJ1-1|-|many|TRBV7-2
TGTGCCAGCAGCTACAATTACAGGGACACTGAAGCTTTCTTT
CASSYNYRDTEAFF
>TRBJ2-5|TRBD2|many|TRBV25-1
TGTGCCAGCAGTCTCTCCGGGGGGGGGAGACAAGAGACCCAGTACTTC
CASSLSGGGRQETQYF
>TRBJ2-1|TRBD2|few|TRBV6-2/TRBV6-3
TGTGCCAGCAGTTACGAGAGCGGGGCGCTCTACAATGAGCAGTTCTTC
CASSYESGALYNEQFF